This T cell receptor beta chain derives from a study of kidney transplant recipient with SARS-CoV-2 infection. As regards this clonotype: A read error may explain this, as a much larger clone is one base away.

Germline V gives CDR1 LGHDT, CDR2 YNNKEL (reference sequence). CDR3 length: 14 residues. One entry per CDR3 protein, called by TCRdb with MiXCR from the reads. The table shows 200,000 to 300,000 distinct CDR3 sequences, with 25% to 30% occurring only once. The clonotype comes from a male patient younger than 45 who had COVID-19 and was a kidney transplant recipient. Some T cells could come from the graft donor. Sequencing used a blood sample, obtained at baseline and on roughly day 110 from a kidney transplant recipient. The chain joins TRBV3-1 to TRBJ2-7; 15 nucleotides agree with TRBD2. The CDR3 reads CASSRTSGRDEQCF. CDR3 nucleotide sequence: TGTGCCAGCAGCCGGACTAGCGGGAGGGACGAGCAGTGCTTC.